Listed below are T cell receptor beta chains from one sample, sequenced in a study of identical twins. TCRdb called the 5' RACE reads again in MiXCR, with one record for every CDR3 protein. The table has 1,800,000 or so distinct CDR3 sequences, less than 35% seen once; the top ten hold approximately 0.29%. Material: cord blood. The receptors derive from a newborn girl in good health. Each CDR3 is given with its conserved first and last residue. A D gene is named only where the DNA matches it firmly. Clone size is shown for a subset of rows, as once, few, many or a class of expanded clone.

CASSLTDRAFTDTQYF TGTGCCAGCTCTCTGACGGACAGGGCCTTTACAGATACGCAGTATTTT once TRBJ2-3 TRBV18 TRBD1
CSVEGASGEVVDTQYF TGCAGCGTTGAGGGAGCTAGCGGGGAGGTCGTAGATACGCAGTATTTT NA TRBJ2-3 TRBV29-1 TRBD2
CASSDGGGPSYEQYF TGTGCCAGCAGTGATGGGGGGGGGCCCTCCTACGAGCAGTACTTC few TRBJ2-7 TRBV6-1 NA
CASSLELRGSNEQYF TGCGCCAGCAGCTTGGAGTTGCGCGGGAGCAATGAGCAGTACTTC NA TRBJ2-5 TRBV5-1 TRBD2
CASSQDISGQLGKTQYF TGTGCCAGCAGCCAAGATATCAGCGGTCAACTCGGGAAGACCCAGTACTTC few TRBJ2-5 TRBV3-1 NA
CATSDRASYQPQHF TGTGCCACCAGTGACAGGGCGTCTTATCAGCCCCAGCATTTT NA TRBJ1-5 TRBV24-1 NA
CSASVGSGTDTQYF TGCAGTGCTAGTGTTGGTAGCGGCACAGATACGCAGTATTTT few TRBJ2-3 TRBV20-1 NA
CAISGRKNQPQHF TGTGCCATCAGTGGCAGAAAAAATCAGCCCCAGCATTTT few TRBJ1-5 TRBV10-3 NA
CASSQLALSYNEQFF TGCGCCAGCAGCCAACTAGCGCTATCTTACAATGAGCAGTTCTTC few TRBJ2-1 TRBV4-1 NA
CASSEGTGRREKLFF TGCGCCAGCAGCGAAGGGACAGGGCGGAGGGAAAAACTGTTTTTT few TRBJ1-4 TRBV5-1 TRBD1
CASRQIGSTDTQYF TGTGCCAGCAGACAGATTGGTTCCACAGATACGCAGTATTTT NA TRBJ2-3 TRBV6-6 NA
CSAVIYRGLRAYTF TGCAGTGCCGTAATTTACAGGGGCCTCCGTGCCTACACCTTC NA TRBJ1-2 TRBV20-1 TRBD1
CASSESASGSGTDTQYF TGTGCCAGCAGTGAATCGGCTAGCGGGTCAGGCACAGATACGCAGTATTTT few TRBJ2-3 TRBV25-1 TRBD2
CASRRTKVEAFF TGTGCCAGCAGGCGGACAAAAGTTGAAGCTTTCTTT few TRBJ1-1 TRBV28 NA
CASSLGRGGSYEQYF TGTGCCAGCAGTTTGGGGAGAGGGGGCTCCTACGAGCAGTACTTC few TRBJ2-7 TRBV12-3/TRBV12-4 NA
CASSSPPWRSGLAKNIQYF TGTGCCAGCAGTTCCCCCCCATGGAGAAGCGGACTAGCCAAAAACATTCAGTACTTC few TRBJ2-4 TRBV6-2/TRBV6-3 NA
CASGLKGADTQYF TGTGCCAGCGGACTCAAGGGCGCAGATACGCAGTATTTT NA TRBJ2-3 TRBV28 NA
CASSTGTVLYGYTF TGTGCCAGCAGCACCGGGACGGTCCTCTATGGCTACACCTTC few TRBJ1-2 TRBV7-2 NA
CATGASGWYEQFF TGTGCCACCGGGGCTAGCGGGTGGTATGAGCAGTTCTTC few TRBJ2-1 TRBV6-1 TRBD2
CASSQGATARFYEQYF TGTGCCAGCAGCCAAGGGGCGACGGCTCGCTTCTACGAGCAGTACTTC NA TRBJ2-7 TRBV4-2 NA
CSARSGGRGTQYF TGCAGTGCTAGGAGCGGAGGGCGGGGTACGCAGTATTTT NA TRBJ2-3 TRBV20-1 NA
CASSPGSYGEKLFF TGCGCCAGCAGCCCTGGGAGTTACGGTGAAAAACTGTTTTTT NA TRBJ1-4 TRBV5-1 NA
CASSRLNRDEQYF TGTGCCAGCAGTCGCTTAAACAGGGACGAGCAGTACTTC few TRBJ2-7 TRBV27 NA
CASSRLAGTSTGELFF TGTGCCAGCAGTCGCCTAGCGGGGACATCCACCGGGGAGCTGTTTTTT NA TRBJ2-2 TRBV3-1 TRBD2
CASSQGVPQNIQYF TGCGCCAGCAGCCAAGGGGTCCCCCAAAACATTCAGTACTTC few TRBJ2-4 TRBV4-1 NA
CASSLMVTSGIPYEQYF TGTGCCAGCAGTTTAATGGTGACTAGCGGGATCCCCTACGAGCAGTACTTC few TRBJ2-7 TRBV27 TRBD2
CASSLSQGGGQPQHF TGTGCCAGCAGTTTATCACAGGGGGGGGGTCAGCCCCAGCATTTT NA TRBJ1-5 TRBV28 TRBD1
CASSEDRGWENTEAFF TGTGCCAGCAGTGAAGACAGGGGATGGGAGAACACTGAAGCTTTCTTT NA TRBJ1-1 TRBV25-1 TRBD1
CSAPGQGNGELFF TGCAGTGCTCCGGGACAGGGAAACGGGGAGCTGTTTTTT NA TRBJ2-2 TRBV20-1 TRBD1
CASSLAVNEQYF TGTGCCAGCAGTTTAGCGGTCAATGAGCAGTACTTC many TRBJ2-5 TRBV12-3/TRBV12-4 NA
CASSARGSDTEAFF TGTGCCAGCAGCGCCAGGGGTAGTGACACTGAAGCTTTCTTT NA TRBJ1-1 TRBV7-8 NA
CASIPSGGSSWTDTQYF TGTGCCAGCATCCCGTCAGGGGGCAGTAGTTGGACAGATACGCAGTATTTT few TRBJ2-3 TRBV28 TRBD1
CSARVRGEGREAFF TGCAGTGCTAGAGTACGAGGGGAAGGGAGAGAAGCTTTCTTT once TRBJ1-1 TRBV20-1 NA
CASSLDGTSHADTQYF TGTGCCAGCAGCCTTGACGGGACTAGTCATGCAGATACGCAGTATTTT NA TRBJ2-3 TRBV3-1 TRBD2
CASSSPWYRAYEQYF TGTGCCAGCAGTTCCCCGTGGTACCGGGCCTACGAGCAGTACTTC few TRBJ2-7 TRBV28 NA
CASKRTSNTGELFF TGTGCCAGCAAGCGGACATCGAACACCGGGGAGCTGTTTTTT NA TRBJ2-2 TRBV6-1 NA
CATGGPSSYNSPLHF TGTGCTACCGGGGGCCCGAGCTCCTATAATTCACCCCTCCACTTT NA TRBJ1-6 TRBV2 NA
CASSFGTTSSYEQYF TGCGCCAGCAGCTTCGGGACTACCAGCTCCTACGAGCAGTACTTC few TRBJ2-7 TRBV5-1 TRBD2
CSVSRRSTDTQYF TGCAGTGTCTCGCGGCGTAGCACAGATACGCAGTATTTT few TRBJ2-3 TRBV20-1 NA
CATGDGTTYEQYF TGTGCCACCGGTGATGGGACAACCTACGAGCAGTACTTC NA TRBJ2-7 TRBV24-1 NA
CASSQPRSGEQFF TGCGCCAGCAGCCAACCCCGGTCCGGTGAGCAGTTCTTC once TRBJ2-1 TRBV4-1 NA
CSPPQGLNTEAFF TGCAGCCCACCCCAGGGACTGAACACTGAAGCTTTCTTT few TRBJ1-1 TRBV20-1 NA
CASSEGIHVDTQYF TGTGCCAGCAGCGAGGGGATCCACGTAGATACGCAGTATTTT few TRBJ2-3 TRBV7-2 NA
CASSIPAGQNQPQHF TGTGCCAGCAGTATACCCGCTGGACAGAATCAGCCCCAGCATTTT NA TRBJ1-5 TRBV21-1 NA
CASSEGLADPEQYF TGTGCCAGCAGTGAGGGACTAGCGGATCCGGAGCAGTACTTC NA TRBJ2-7 TRBV2 TRBD2
CSAGPRGNEQYF TGCAGTGCTGGACCTAGGGGGAACGAGCAGTACTTC NA TRBJ2-7 TRBV20-1 NA
CASSLDPGRNEQYF TGTGCCAGCAGCTTAGATCCGGGGAGGAACGAGCAGTACTTC NA TRBJ2-7 TRBV7-2 NA
CAIGGPDRGLANTGELFF TGTGCCATCGGGGGGCCAGACAGGGGCCTCGCGAACACCGGGGAGCTGTTTTTT few TRBJ2-2 TRBV10-3 TRBD1
CASSPHNRGLKREQYF TGTGCCAGCAGTCCCCATAACAGGGGGCTAAAGCGGGAGCAGTACTTC NA TRBJ2-7 TRBV12-3/TRBV12-4 TRBD1
CASSQGLAGMNTGELFF TGCGCCAGCAGCCAAGGGCTAGCGGGGATGAACACCGGGGAGCTGTTTTTT few TRBJ2-2 TRBV4-1 TRBD2
CSVEDLGLATFTDTQYF TGCAGCGTTGAAGACCTCGGGCTAGCGACCTTCACAGATACGCAGTATTTT NA TRBJ2-3 TRBV29-1 NA
CASSFSPTSGGACNEQFF TGTGCCAGCAGCTTCTCCCCGACTAGCGGGGGGGCTTGTAATGAGCAGTTCTTC NA TRBJ2-1 TRBV7-2 TRBD2
CAIFGAKNTEAFF TGTGCCATCTTCGGGGCGAAGAACACTGAAGCTTTCTTT NA TRBJ1-1 TRBV10-3 NA
CASSLDAVSQAFF TGCGCCAGCAGCTTGGACGCCGTCAGTCAAGCTTTCTTT few TRBJ1-1 TRBV5-1 NA
CAWSVGWNYGYTF TGTGCCTGGAGTGTAGGGTGGAACTATGGCTACACCTTC few TRBJ1-2 TRBV30 NA
CASSSLNAGKNIQYF TGTGCCAGCAGCTCCCTAAACGCGGGCAAAAACATTCAGTACTTC NA TRBJ2-4 TRBV11-2 NA